This T cell receptor beta chain was identified in a study of patients and donors after allogeneic stem cell transplantation. This CDR3 spans 11 amino acids. CDR1 is GTSNPN and CDR2 is SVGIG in the germline V gene (reference sequence). This clonotype was seen a few times. At one boundary the junction diverges from the germline segment, which might be a read error. MiXCR, run by TCRdb on the RT-PCR reads, gives a single entry per CDR3 protein. The data contain about a million distinct CDR3 sequences, over 15% of them singletons. This clonotype was sampled from a human donor who was either an allogeneic HSCT recipient or a stem cell or donor lymphocyte infusion donor (not recorded which). It is not recorded whose cells these are; they may come from a transplant donor. This chain connects TRBV30 to TRBJ2-1, with TRBD1 identical over 10 bases. The specimen was blood, either unsorted or a sorted T cell fraction (not recorded which). Written as DNA, the CDR3 is TGTGCCTGGAGTAGGGACAGGGGCGCTCGCTTC. It yields the protein CAWSRDRGARF.